This TCR beta chain stems from a study of vaccination effects on CD4 cells after COVID-19. For this clone: Its matching antigen is unknown.

The culture ran for around 10 days before CD4+ T cells were isolated. Half the medium was replaced with IL-2 medium on days 3 and 7. Clones were sequenced by immunoSEQ multiplex PCR, and TCRdb holds only the in-frame ones, with some missing. The sample shows more than 35,000 clones, roughly two thirds of them seen only once. The CDR3 loop spans 16 amino acids. The germline V gene has CDR1 SGHRS and CDR2 YFSETQ. V dropped 2 bases and J dropped 0 bases, with 12 bases sitting between them. The chain joins TRBV5-1 to TRBJ2-4; D possibly corresponds to TRBD1 (6 bases). This receptor was identified in a human donor who received a COVID-19 vaccine. The material was CD4+ T cells from PBMCs cultured without peptide, obtained before COVID-19 vaccination. CDR3 in DNA: TGCGCCAGCAGCTTTGGCCCACAGGGAGCCAAAAACATTCAGTACTTC. It is translated as CASSFGPQGAKNIQYF.